These 5 T cell receptor beta chains originate from one sample sequenced in a study of blood T cell repertoires in COVID-19. The table came from immunoSEQ multiplex PCR; TCRdb's copy has only in-frame clones and leaves some out. Of about 280,000 clones listed, roughly 89% were seen once; the top ten hold roughly 6.3%. The sample comprised PBMCs or T cells enriched from blood (not recorded which). The receptors stem from a woman between 35 and 50 years old who had recovered from COVID-19.

V is TRBV18 and J is TRBJ2-1; D possibly corresponds to TRBD1 (6 bases). CDR1 is KGHSH and CDR2 is LQKENI in the germline V gene. V lost 1 base to trimming and J lost 6 bases, with 16 bases between them. The CDR3 covers 16 residues. The CDR3, as DNA: TGTGCCAGCTCACCACAGACAGGTTTAAGTAGCAATGAGCAGTTCTTC. Its protein product is CASSPQTGLSSNEQFF.

V usage is TRBV19 and J usage is TRBJ2-5; 8 bases are a match to TRBD2. CDR1 is LNHDA, CDR2 SQIVND, per germline (reference sequence). There are 16 residues in the CDR3. The V segment lost 3 bases and the J segment 5 bases; nucleotides outside the gene matches: 11. CDR3 protein: CASSIGGVGLGETQYF. The DNA of the CDR3 is TGTGCCAGTAGTATCGGAGGTGTGGGACTAGGCGAGACCCAGTACTTC.

V and J are TRBV18 and TRBJ1-1; TRBD1 matches 12 bases. Germline CDR1 reads KGHSH; CDR2 reads LQKENI. The CDR3 is made up of 15 amino acids. Trimming cost V 2 bases and J 8 bases; bases outside gene matches: 6. The CDR3 protein is CASSPIIGTGGEAFF. CDR3 DNA sequence: TGTGCCAGCTCACCAATCATAGGGACAGGGGGCGAAGCTTTCTTT.

The rearrangement links TRBV5-6 to TRBJ2-1; 7 positions match TRBD1. CDR3 size: 13 residues. Germline CDR1 is SGHDT and CDR2 is YYEEEE. V lost 1 base and J lost 9; bases outside the gene matches: 4. Here the CDR3 reads CASSLYRGREQFF. The CDR3 DNA sequence: TGTGCCAGCAGCTTGTACAGGGGACGTGAGCAGTTCTTC.

In its sample, this clone was seen once. The CDR3 region has the DNA TGTGCCAGCAAGCTAGGAGGGCCAACAGATACGCAGTATTTT. Its protein product is CASKLGGPTDTQYF. This chain connects TRBV2 to TRBJ2-3; D is possibly TRBD2 (6 bases). Per germline, CDR1 SNHLY and CDR2 FYNNEI. Trimming took off 7 bases at V and 3 bases at J, with 14 bases between the two ends. The CDR3 covers 14 residues.